This T cell receptor beta chain was identified in a study of blood T cell repertoires in COVID-19. Study-level information: T cells, B-cell-depleted T cells, or PBMCs provided the cDNA or gDNA that served as material.

V was clipped by 4 bases and J by 4 bases; unmatched bases: 14. Germline CDR1 and CDR2: SGHTA and FQGNSA. There are 19 residues in the CDR3. Assay: immunoSEQ multiplex PCR; the TCRdb copy retains only in-frame clones and omits some. The data hold 150,000 to 180,000 clones, with 76% observed a single time. This clone was recorded only once. Input material: peripheral blood. The chain is built from TRBV7-2 and TRBJ2-5; 14 bases map to TRBD2. This receptor was obtained from a woman older than 75 with acute or convalescent COVID-19. Here the CDR3 DNA reads TGTGCCAGCAGCTCCAGACTAGCGGGGGGGCCGGGGAAGGCAGAGACCCAGTACTTC. Amino acid sequence: CASSSRLAGGPGKAETQYF.